This passage covers 24 T cell receptor beta chains from one sample sequenced in a study of T cells in tuberculosis. The data were produced by immunoSEQ multiplex PCR, yet TCRdb's version contains in-frame clones alone and is incomplete. In the table there are about 35,000 clones, over 90% of which are singletons. Sequencing was carried out using PBMCs. The receptors here all came from a donor between 10 and 35 years old with latent tuberculosis or without tuberculosis infection.

The genes are TRBV30 and TRBJ2-3; D is unclear. The CDR3 runs to 14 residues. From germline, CDR1 is GTSNPN and CDR2 SVGIG (reference sequence). The V end was cut by 0 bases, the J end by 1 base, with 8 bases between. The CDR3 region has the DNA TGTGCCTGGAGTGTCGGTTTTGGCACAGATACGCAGTATTTT. This sequence encodes CAWSVGFGTDTQYF.

The V and J genes are TRBV10-2 and TRBJ2-7, with a weak D call TRBD1 (5 bases). The V end was cut by 4 bases, the J end by 3 bases, with 16 bases between. The CDR3 runs to 15 residues. Germline V gene data show CDR1 as WSHSY and CDR2 as SAAADI. The CDR3 DNA sequence: TGCGCCAGCAGTGCGTGGCAGGGTACAGGCTACGAGCAGTACTTC. The encoded protein is CASSAWQGTGYEQYF.

The chain joins TRBV6-6 to TRBJ2-7; D is uncertain. Germline CDR1 reads MNHNY; CDR2 reads SVGAGI (reference sequence). The CDR3 runs to 13 residues. Trimming shortened V by 2 bases and J by 5 bases, and 10 bases separated the two germline ends. CDR3 in amino acids: CASSYASGNEQYF. CDR3 nucleotides: TGTGCCAGCAGTTACGCGTCAGGCAACGAGCAGTACTTC.

The CDR3, as DNA: TGCAGCGTTGAGGTAGTCTATGGCTACACCTTC. This encodes CSVEVVYGYTF. The chain couples TRBV29-1 to TRBJ1-2; D gene unclear. V was cut by 3 bases and J by 4 bases, with 6 bases left in between. Germline CDR1 reads SQVTM; CDR2 reads ANQGSEA. The CDR3 extends over 11 amino acids.

The chain combines TRBV7-9 with TRBJ2-3, with TRBD1 matching 12 bases. Germline V lookup: CDR1 SEHNR, CDR2 FQNEAQ (reference sequence). Trimming took 5 bases from V and 4 from J; bases not matched to a gene: 4. This CDR3 region has 15 residues. Written as DNA, the CDR3 is TGTGCCAGCAGCAGGGACAGGGGGCGCTCAGATACGCAGTATTTT. As protein: CASSRDRGRSDTQYF. The full variable domain, with the rest looked up from reference TRBV7-9 and TRBJ2-3, is DTGVSQNPRHKITKRGQNVTFRCDPISEHNRLYWYRQTLGQGPEFLTYFQNEAQLEKSRLLSDRFSAERPKGSFSTLEIQRTEQGDSAMYLCASSRDRGRSDTQYFGPGTRLTVL.

This chain joins TRBV19 and TRBJ1-4, with TRBD1 as a possible D gene (5 bases). Trimming took off 0 bases at V and 8 bases at J, with 13 bases between the two ends. The CDR3 totals 15 residues. Looked up from germline, CDR1 is LNHDA and CDR2 is SQIVND (reference sequence). The CDR3, as DNA: TGTGCCAGTAGTATAGATCTGCAGGGTCAGGAAAAACTGTTTTTT. Translated, it gives CASSIDLQGQEKLFF.

The rearrangement links TRBV2 to TRBJ2-1; D gene uncertain. The CDR3 runs to 15 residues. The V end lost 5 bases, the J end lost 3 bases, and 14 bases lay between the germline ends. Germline CDR1 is SNHLY and CDR2 is FYNNEI. The CDR3 protein is CASSYTPQFYNEQFF. DNA for the CDR3: TGTGCCAGCAGTTACACCCCACAGTTCTACAATGAGCAGTTCTTC.

The genes are TRBV7-2 and TRBJ2-7, with 8 nucleotides matching TRBD1. This CDR3 has 12 residues. Germline V CDR1 and CDR2: SGHTA, FQGNSA. Trimming removed 0 bases from V and 11 bases from J; junction bases left unmatched: 3. CDR3 in amino acids: CASSLATGEEYF. The CDR3 nucleotides read TGTGCCAGCAGCTTAGCGACAGGGGAGGAGTACTTC.

As DNA, the CDR3 is TGTGCCAGCAGCTTGCAGACAGATACGCAGTATTTT. Its translation is CASSLQTDTQYF. The J gene is TRBJ2-3, the V gene TRBV5-6; D is unresolved. Trimming took off 1 base at V and 3 bases at J, with 3 bases between the two ends. The CDR3 consists of 12 residues. Germline loops: CDR1 SGHDT, CDR2 YYEEEE.

This chain uses TRBV5-1 with TRBJ2-1; 10 bases agree with TRBD1. The CDR3 totals 15 residues. The junction had 3 bases not matched to a gene; V was cut back by 0 bases and J by 6 bases. Germline CDR1 reads SGHRS; CDR2 reads YFSETQ. The CDR3 sequence is CASSLGQGAINEQFF. DNA for the CDR3: TGCGCCAGCAGCTTGGGACAGGGGGCCATCAATGAGCAGTTCTTC.

The rearrangement uses TRBV21-1 and TRBJ1-2; TRBD1 is the table's D call and was not checked against the DNA. TRBV21-1 is a documented pseudogene. The CDR3 extends over 15 amino acids. The CDR3 is CASSKATGRHYGYTF. The CDR3 DNA reads as TGTGCCAGCAGCAAAGCGACAGGGAGGCACTATGGCTACACCTTC.

This rearrangement joins TRBV25-1 to TRBJ2-1; 9 nucleotides match TRBD1. Unmatched junction bases numbered 4, after V lost 3 bases and J lost 4 bases. CDR3 size: 15 residues. Germline CDR1 reads MGHDK; CDR2 reads SYGVNS. The DNA of the CDR3 is TGTGCCAGCAGTGACGGGACAGGGCCATACAATGAGCAGTTCTTC. Translated: CASSDGTGPYNEQFF.

This CDR3 is CASSFRTTNEQYF. For the CDR3, the DNA is TGTGCCAGCAGCTTTAGGACTACGAACGAGCAGTACTTC. V gene TRBV5-8 combines with J gene TRBJ2-7; D is possibly TRBD2 (6 bases). The CDR3 contains 13 residues. The V gene lost 2 bases and the J gene lost 5 bases, with 11 bases spanning the gap. The germline CDR1 and CDR2 sequences are SGHTS and YDEGEE.

A word on this clone: Relative to the germline gene, one junction end is altered; a read error may explain this. The chain recombines TRBV6-4 with TRBJ2-3; no reliable D call. Per germline, CDR1 MRHNA and CDR2 SNTAGT. The CDR3 sequence is 13 residues long. The CDR3 sequence: CASSDSGGPIENF. CDR3 coding DNA: TGTGCCAGCAGTGACTCCGGCGGCCCGATTGAAAATTTT.

The table lists this clone with a count of one. V is TRBV9 and J is TRBJ2-3; 8 bases agree with TRBD2. With V trimmed by 0 bases and J by 8 bases, 5 bases remained unmatched. The CDR3 consists of 14 residues. CDR1 is SGDLS, CDR2 YYNGEE, per germline. CDR3 residues: CASSVEGREVTQYF. The CDR3 bases are TGTGCCAGCAGCGTAGAAGGGCGGGAGGTTACGCAGTATTTT.

In the case of this clone: A junction boundary mismatches the germline segment, possibly from a read error. The chain joins TRBV7-2 to TRBJ2-2; D call uncertain. Germline V gene data show CDR1 as SGHTA and CDR2 as FQGNSA. The CDR3 length is 15 residues. CDR3 loop: CASSLALSNTGELFF. CDR3 nucleotide sequence: TGTGCAAGCAGCCTTGCTCTATCAAACACCGGGGAGCTGTTTTTT.

This sequence joins TRBV18 and TRBJ2-3, with 7 bases identical to TRBD1. There are 17 residues in the CDR3. V lost 4 bases, J lost 0 bases, and 10 bases stayed unmatched. Germline CDR1 reads KGHSH; CDR2 reads LQKENI. The CDR3 protein is CASSQIQGTLSTDTQYF. CDR3 in DNA: TGTGCCAGCTCACAAATACAGGGGACCCTAAGCACAGATACGCAGTATTTT.

The chain carries TRBV4-3 and TRBJ2-7; the match to TRBD1 covers 7 bases. The CDR3 runs to 15 residues. Trimming removed 3 bases from V and 4 bases from J; junction bases left unmatched: 9. Germline CDR1 LGHNA, CDR2 YSLEER. The CDR3 is CASSQNRGWAYEQYF. For the CDR3, the DNA is TGCGCCAGCAGCCAGAACAGGGGCTGGGCATACGAGCAGTACTTC.

In this sample, this clone turned up a few times. The chain links TRBV5-1 to TRBJ1-2; D unclear. Germline values: CDR1 SGHRS, CDR2 YFSETQ. V was shortened by 5 bases and J by 7 bases, with 18 bases between the two germline ends. The CDR3 is made up of 14 amino acids. CDR3 DNA sequence: TGCGCCAGCAGTGAAGAGGCAGCCAGCTTTGGCTACACCTTC. It translates to CASSEEAASFGYTF.

The chain has TRBV5-3 and TRBJ2-7; a weak D match, TRBD1 (5 bases). TRBV5-3 is an ORF for which the function is uncertain. V was trimmed by 1 base and J by 1 base, leaving 12 bases between them. The CDR3 is made up of 15 amino acids. The CDR3 is CARSLFRVVSYEQYF. For the CDR3, the DNA is TGTGCCAGAAGCTTGTTCAGGGTGGTATCCTACGAGCAGTACTTC.

The rearrangement joins TRBV6-1 to TRBJ1-2; possible D gene TRBD1, 6 bases. In germline, CDR1 is MNHNS, CDR2 SASEGT. Deletions cut 4 bases from V and 4 bases from J, with 13 bases between. CDR3 length: 14 amino acids. The DNA for the CDR3 is TGTGCCAGCAGTGGGGGGGGGCAGGGCTATGGCTACACCTTC. Translating it yields CASSGGGQGYGYTF.

The chain joins TRBV6-1 to TRBJ2-1, with a tentative D call TRBD2 (5 bases). This CDR3 is 14 amino acids long. Germline CDR1 MNHNS, CDR2 SASEGT. V lost 4 bases and J lost 12, with 19 bases in between. The CDR3 bases are TGTGCCAGCAGTGGGGCATACTATGGGAGTGGGCAGTTCTTC. The encoded protein is CASSGAYYGSGQFF.

This sequence joins TRBV11-2 and TRBJ1-1, with unresolved D. Germline values: CDR1 SGHAT, CDR2 FQNNGV. This CDR3 is 17 amino acids long. V was cut by 0 bases and J by 1 base, with 15 bases left in between. The CDR3 nucleotides read TGTGCCAGCAGCTTAGATGGGATTCGGGGAAGGAACACTGAAGCTTTCTTT. It is translated as CASSLDGIRGRNTEAFF.

The chain is built from TRBV7-9 and TRBJ1-4; 9 bases fit TRBD1. The J segment lost 8 bases and the V segment lost 5 bases, leaving 12 bases of the junction unmatched. This CDR3 has 16 amino acids. Per germline, CDR1 SEHNR and CDR2 FQNEAQ (reference sequence). The CDR3 DNA sequence: TGTGCCAGCAGCCGGACCGTACGGGACAGGGAGGAAAAACTGTTTTTT. Translated, it gives CASSRTVRDREEKLFF.